This T cell receptor (beta chain) was captured by sequencing in a study of beta chain features in type 1 diabetes. Study results and caveats: Naive, central memory and Treg TCRB repertoires seemed to resemble each other more closely in patients than they did in healthy donors. cDNA-based reads could over-represent cells with high TCR expression.

Every bit of the isolated RNA underwent reverse transcription, so sequencing read expressed TCRB transcripts. Clones were read by immunoSEQ multiplex PCR, and TCRdb kept only the in-frame ones, dropping some. In the table there are hundreds of thousands of clones, roughly 15% of which are singletons. This clone has more than one count but fewer than ten. The antigen remains unidentified. Sequenced material: naive CD4+ T cells from blood. The receptor was isolated from a man aged 18 to 30 in good health.

The DNA for the CDR3 is TGTGCCAGTAGTATAGTACAGGGCCCCACAGATACGCAGTATTTT. Protein: CASSIVQGPTDTQYF. The chain links TRBV19 to TRBJ2-3; perhaps TRBD1 as D (6 bases). The CDR3 is 15 residues long. V was pared by 1 base and J by 2 bases, with 10 bases between. The germline gives CDR1 LNHDA, CDR2 SQIVND (reference sequence).